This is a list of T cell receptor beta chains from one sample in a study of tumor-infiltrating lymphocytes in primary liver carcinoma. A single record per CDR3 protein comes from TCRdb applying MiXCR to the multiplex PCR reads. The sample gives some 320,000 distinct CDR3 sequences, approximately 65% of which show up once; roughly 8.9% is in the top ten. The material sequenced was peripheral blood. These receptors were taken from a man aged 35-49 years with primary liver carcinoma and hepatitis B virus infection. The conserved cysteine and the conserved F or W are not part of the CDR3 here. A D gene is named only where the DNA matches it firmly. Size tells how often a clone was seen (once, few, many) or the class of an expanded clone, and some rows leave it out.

SVPGGPDQETQY,TRBV29-1,.,TRBJ2-5,once
ASSELAGVPGGSYEQY,TRBV10-2,TRBD2,TRBJ2-7,.
ASSLAGPPAQNIQY,TRBV11-2,.,TRBJ2-4,many
ASSPSGGMDDTEAF,TRBV28,TRBD1,TRBJ1-1,.
AFYRTSGIISYNEQF,TRBV30,TRBD2,TRBJ2-1,.
ASSLVGGGTDTQY,TRBV28,.,TRBJ2-3,few
ASSEVGAPGNEQF,TRBV6-1,.,TRBJ2-1,many
ASSLEGVAGAHS,TRBV11-1,TRBD2,TRBJ2-7,.
ASGRGSGADVLT,TRBV12-3/TRBV12-4,TRBD2,TRBJ2-6,.
ASSRDSKQPQH,TRBV28,TRBD1,TRBJ1-5,few
ASSPTNYGYT,TRBV6-1,.,TRBJ1-2,many
ASSFWQGATGANVLT,TRBV12-3/TRBV12-4,TRBD1,TRBJ2-6,many
ASSSSRATGSQH,TRBV6-5,.,TRBJ1-5,many
ASSVLGQVEYEQY,TRBV12-3/TRBV12-4,TRBD1,TRBJ2-7,.
ASSQARGGWYEQY,TRBV4-3,.,TRBJ2-7,.
ASSFPGTGWDSEQF,TRBV28,TRBD1,TRBJ2-1,once
ASSFGTGGRGETQY,TRBV28,TRBD1,TRBJ2-5,.
ARSPGPDQPQH,TRBV5-6,.,TRBJ1-5,once
ASSFVGTGGEGYT,TRBV5-1,.,TRBJ1-2,.
ASRHTEQGLYEQY,TRBV12-3/TRBV12-4,TRBD1,TRBJ2-7,.